These 28 T cell receptor beta chains were all obtained from the same sample, sequenced in a study of blood T cells in healthy people across ages. The authors ran a second PCR of 7 to 11 cycles using a sample-barcoded 5' primer and a J-beta primer mix. From the 5' RACE reads, TCRdb called clonotypes with MiXCR, one entry per CDR3 protein. The sample holds some 1.4 million distinct CDR3 sequences, 40% to 50% seen once. Sequenced input: blood. The source is a woman aged 18-29 years in good health.

The chain combines TRBV6-1 with TRBJ1-2; D is uncertain. The CDR3 is 13 residues long. Germline V gives CDR1 MNHNS, CDR2 SASEGT. V shed 0 bases and J shed 8 bases, with 10 bases lying between them. The CDR3 coding sequence is TGTGCCAGCAGTGAAGCTATAGGGCCCGGCTACACCTTC. Encoded protein: CASSEAIGPGYTF.

The chain links TRBV29-1 to TRBJ2-1; 9 positions match TRBD2. From germline, CDR1 is SQVTM and CDR2 ANQGSEA. The CDR3 runs 18 residues. V gave up 6 bases and J gave up 7 bases; unmatched junction bases: 22. For the CDR3, the DNA is TGCAGCGTCGAAAAGGGGAGACGAGCGGGAGGTTTCCAGAATGAGCAGTTCTTC. Amino acid sequence: CSVEKGRRAGGFQNEQFF.

In the case of this clonotype: Germline and junction disagree at one end, which may indicate a read error. DNA of the CDR3: TGTGCCATCACGGCGGGGGGAGGGAGAGGCACAGATATGCAGTATTTT. Translation gives CAITAGGGRGTDMQYF. The rearrangement links TRBV10-3 to TRBJ2-3; 8 bases are a match to TRBD2. CDR1 and CDR2 from the germline V gene are ENHRY and SYGVKD. This CDR3 is built from 16 residues.

The table lists this clonotype with a few counts. Here the CDR3 reads CSAGTENTEAFF. In DNA, the CDR3 is TGCAGTGCTGGGACAGAGAACACTGAAGCTTTCTTT. The V and J genes are TRBV20-1 and TRBJ1-1, with 7 bases lining up with TRBD1. Per the germline V gene, CDR1 is DFQATT and CDR2 is SNEGSKA (reference sequence). J was trimmed by 1 base and V by 5 bases; bases with no gene match: 1. The CDR3 has 12 amino acids.

The chain joins TRBV6-1 to TRBJ2-7; possibly TRBD2 for D (6 bases). Trimming left V 6 bases short and J 3 bases short, with 18 bases between. This CDR3 region has 15 residues. Per germline, CDR1 MNHNS and CDR2 SASEGT. The CDR3 DNA sequence: TGTGCCAGCAGACTCGAGGGCGGGACGCACTACGAGCAGTACTTC. Residues: CASRLEGGTHYEQYF.

The V call is TRBV20-1, the J call TRBJ2-5; D may be TRBD1 or TRBD2 (5 bases each). The CDR3 spans 14 residues. In germline, CDR1 is DFQATT, CDR2 SNEGSKA (reference sequence). The ends were cut back, 3 bases at V and 4 bases at J, with 15 bases in the middle. In DNA form, the CDR3 reads TGCAGTGCTAGGGTGGGGGTTGAAGCAGAGACCCAGTACTTC. Residues: CSARVGVEAETQYF.

This clonotype was seen a handful of times. This rearrangement joins TRBV14 to TRBJ1-1; D gene unclear. CDR1 SGHDN and CDR2 FVKESK come from the germline V gene. V was trimmed by 3 bases and J by 4 bases, leaving 9 bases between them. This CDR3 contains 13 residues. The CDR3 DNA is TGTGCCAGCAGCCAGAGTGGGATCACTGAAGCTTTCTTT. Translating it yields CASSQSGITEAFF.

V and J are TRBV4-1 and TRBJ2-2, with D perhaps TRBD1 (6 bases). Germline assignment: CDR1 MGHRA and CDR2 YSYEKL. Trimming pared 2 bases from V and 2 bases from J, leaving 9 bases between. The CDR3 contains 15 residues. This chain's CDR3 is CASSQPGHNTGELFF. The CDR3, as DNA: TGCGCCAGCAGCCAACCGGGACACAACACCGGGGAGCTGTTTTTT.

This chain links TRBV4-2 with TRBJ2-3, with unresolved D. Germline-derived CDR1 and CDR2 are LGHNA and YNFKEQ. This CDR3 region has 15 residues. Trimming took 5 bases from V and 0 from J, leaving 12 bases between them. CDR3 protein: CASSVGWESTDTQYF. The CDR3 bases are TGTGCCAGCAGCGTAGGGTGGGAAAGCACAGATACGCAGTATTTT.

The chain carries TRBV6-5 and TRBJ1-6; D possibly corresponds to TRBD1 (5 bases). This CDR3 is built from 16 residues. The V gene's germline CDR1 is MNHEY and CDR2 SVGAGI. The V end was cut by 8 bases, the J end by 0 bases, with 14 bases between. CDR3 sequence reads: CASGGVHRSYNSPLHF. CDR3 DNA: TGTGCCAGCGGGGGGGTGCACCGCTCCTATAATTCACCCCTCCACTTT.

This clonotype came up a few times. The V gene is TRBV12-3 or TRBV12-4, the J gene TRBJ2-3; maybe TRBD2 (7 bases). The CDR3 totals 15 residues. Trimming removed 2 bases at V and 4 bases at J, with 13 bases between. The CDR3: CASSLRWGGPDTQYF. The CDR3 DNA is TGTGCCAGCAGTTTAAGATGGGGGGGCCCAGATACGCAGTATTTT.

Only a few counts were recorded for this clonotype. The chain combines TRBV6-1 with TRBJ1-5; 8 nucleotides align to TRBD1. Germline CDR1 is MNHNS and CDR2 is SASEGT. With 7 bases clipped from V and 4 bases from J, the junction kept 6 bases outside the gene matches. CDR3 length equals 14 residues. Here the CDR3 reads CASITDRGNQPQHF. CDR3 nucleotide sequence: TGTGCCAGCATTACAGACAGGGGTAATCAGCCCCAGCATTTT.

The J gene is TRBJ2-7, the V gene TRBV30; 8 bases agree with TRBD2. With the DNA end fitting TRBJ2-4 better, the J assignment may be wrong. Germline V gene data show CDR1 as GTSNPN and CDR2 as SVGIG (reference sequence). CDR3 length: 15 residues. The CDR3 coding sequence is TGTGCCTGGAGGGCGGCGGGGGGAGGCAAAAACATTCAGTACTTC. Its protein is CAWRAAGGGKNIQYF.

The gene calls are TRBV3-1 and TRBJ2-5, with 12 bases lining up with TRBD2. Germline V gene lookup returns CDR1 LGHDT and CDR2 YNNKEL (reference sequence). With 5 bases clipped from V and 4 bases from J, the junction kept 5 bases outside the gene matches. CDR3 length: 15 amino acids. CDR3 region: CASSEPSGGVETQYF. The CDR3, as DNA: TGTGCCAGCAGCGAACCTAGCGGGGGGGTAGAGACCCAGTACTTC.

A word on this clonotype: An end of the junction differs from the germline gene, which may be a read error. The V gene is TRBV3-1, the J gene TRBJ2-5, with 8 bases identical to TRBD1. The J call may be in error: the DNA end matches TRBJ2-7 better. This CDR3 spans 14 amino acids. Germline V gives CDR1 LGHDT, CDR2 YNNKEL (reference sequence). CDR3 nucleotides: TGTGCCGGCAGCGCCGGGACAGGCACCTACGAGCAGTACTTC. Its translation: CAGSAGTGTYEQYF.

The chain is built from TRBV12-3 or TRBV12-4 and TRBJ2-5; TRBD2 aligns across 11 bases. V dropped 4 bases and J dropped 5; count of bases not matched to a gene: 9. The CDR3 loop spans 16 amino acids. CDR3 in amino acids: CASSSRGTSGLETQYF. The CDR3 nucleotides read TGTGCCAGCAGTTCCCGCGGGACTAGCGGCCTTGAGACCCAGTACTTC.

This clonotype was found a few times. V usage is TRBV27 and J usage is TRBJ2-7; possibly TRBD1 for D (5 bases). This CDR3 contains 15 residues. CDR1 and CDR2 from the germline V gene are MNHEY and SMNVEV (reference sequence). Trimming removed 5 bases from V and 3 bases from J, with 17 bases in between. CDR3 sequence reads: CASSPRQYDLYEQYF. CDR3 sequence (DNA): TGTGCCAGCAGTCCCCGACAGTATGACCTCTACGAGCAGTACTTC.

This clonotype was detected only a few times. The J gene is TRBJ2-1, the V gene TRBV6-5; the D gene is possibly TRBD1 (6 bases). With 9 bases removed from V and 5 bases from J, the gap between germline ends came to 17 bases. The CDR3 extends over 14 amino acids. Germline assignment: CDR1 MNHEY and CDR2 SVGAGI. The CDR3, as DNA: TGTGCCAGTCGACAGGCCCTCGGGAACAATGAGCAGTTCTTC. This translates into CASRQALGNNEQFF.

V and J are TRBV5-1 and TRBJ2-2; D remains unclear. The CDR3 length is 14 residues. Germline-derived CDR1 and CDR2 are SGHRS and YFSETQ. Trimming pared 4 bases from V and 0 bases from J, leaving 7 bases between. CDR3 DNA sequence: TGCGCCAGCAGCCTAAACACGAACACCGGGGAGCTGTTTTTT. This translates into CASSLNTNTGELFF. Combining the CDR3 with reference TRBV5-1 and TRBJ2-2 gives the whole variable domain KAGVTQTPRYLIKTRGQQVTLSCSPISGHRSVSWYQQTPGQGLQFLFEYFSETQRNKGNFPGRFSGRQFSNSRSEMNVSTLELGDSALYLCASSLNTNTGELFFGEGSRLTVL.

The table lists this clonotype with a few counts. The chain combines TRBV6-1 with TRBJ1-5; D is unresolved. V lost 2 bases, J lost 2 bases, and 10 bases lay in between. This CDR3 has 15 amino acids. The V gene's germline CDR1 is MNHNS and CDR2 SASEGT. The CDR3 reads CASSEREAGNQPQHF. CDR3 coding DNA: TGTGCCAGCAGTGAACGGGAGGCAGGCAATCAGCCCCAGCATTTT.

There are a few counts of this clonotype. This chain links TRBV12-3 or TRBV12-4 with TRBJ2-3; 11 bases are a match to TRBD2. The CDR3 consists of 18 residues. The ends lost 1 base at V and 2 bases at J; junction bases unmatched: 8. CDR3: CASSLGLAGGPNTDTQYF. The CDR3 nucleotides read TGTGCCAGCAGTTTAGGGCTAGCGGGAGGACCGAACACAGATACGCAGTATTTT.

The chain employs TRBV5-1 and TRBJ1-1; the D is unclear. Germline V gene data show CDR1 as SGHRS and CDR2 as YFSETQ. The germline V and J ends were trimmed by 1 base and 4 bases, with 5 bases remaining between them. The CDR3 is 12 residues long. The CDR3 is CASSLYSTEAFF. The CDR3, as DNA: TGCGCCAGCAGCTTGTATAGCACTGAAGCTTTCTTT.

V and J are TRBV6-1 and TRBJ2-3; no clear D. This CDR3 region has 16 residues. CDR1 and CDR2 (germline): MNHNS, SASEGT. V was pared by 8 bases and J by 1 base, with 19 bases between. CDR3 in amino acids: CASSLGPGRGTDTQYF. The CDR3 DNA sequence: TGTGCCAGCTCTCTTGGGCCCGGAAGGGGCACAGATACGCAGTATTTT.

This clonotype was recorded a few times. J is TRBJ1-5 and V is TRBV6-1; 11 bases are a match to TRBD1. The germline CDR1 and CDR2 sequences are MNHNS and SASEGT. V gave up 2 bases and J gave up 7 bases; unmatched junction bases: 7. This CDR3 comprises 16 residues. In nucleotides, the CDR3 is TGTGCCAGCAGTGAATGGGCGGGACAGGGGGACCAGCCCCAGCATTTT. The encoded protein is CASSEWAGQGDQPQHF.

In nucleotides, the CDR3 is TGTGCCAGCAGTATTGACAGGATGAACACTGAAGCTTTCTTT. This gives the protein CASSIDRMNTEAFF. The chain couples TRBV7-9 to TRBJ1-1; tentative D call: TRBD1 (6 bases). Germline CDR1 reads SEHNR; CDR2 reads FQNEAQ (reference sequence). The CDR3 covers 14 residues. Trimming removed 6 bases from V and 0 bases from J, with 11 bases in between. Using reference TRBV7-9 and TRBJ1-1 for the parts outside the CDR3, the full variable domain is DTGVSQNPRHKITKRGQNVTFRCDPISEHNRLYWYRQTLGQGPEFLTYFQNEAQLEKSRLLSDRFSAERPKGSFSTLEIQRTEQGDSAMYLCASSIDRMNTEAFFGQGTRLTVV.

This rearrangement joins TRBV6-1 to TRBJ2-1; TRBD2 aligns across 10 bases. J was trimmed by 7 bases and V by 2 bases; bases with no gene match: 5. The CDR3 is made up of 15 amino acids. The V gene's germline CDR1 is MNHNS and CDR2 SASEGT. The CDR3 is CASSETSGVINEQFF. The CDR3 region has the DNA TGTGCCAGCAGTGAAACTAGCGGGGTTATAAATGAGCAGTTCTTC.

The chain combines TRBV29-1 with TRBJ2-1; 8 bases agree with TRBD2. Germline assignment: CDR1 SQVTM and CDR2 ANQGSEA. V gave up 7 bases and J gave up 0 bases; unmatched junction bases: 8. The length of the CDR3 is 15 residues. In DNA form, the CDR3 reads TGCAGCGGAACTAGCGGCGAATTCTCCTACAATGAGCAGTTCTTC. It is translated as CSGTSGEFSYNEQFF.

This clonotype appeared a single time. The chain carries TRBV20-1 and TRBJ1-4; 7 nucleotides match TRBD1. Losses at the gene ends were 5 bases for V and 4 bases for J; bases not matched to a gene: 10. The CDR3 is 15 residues long. Germline loops: CDR1 DFQATT, CDR2 SNEGSKA (reference sequence). CDR3 region: CSAPTGEVYNEKLFF. The CDR3 DNA reads TGCAGTGCTCCCACAGGGGAGGTATATAATGAAAAACTGTTTTTT.